The 14 T cell receptor beta chains listed next were all sequenced from one sample in a study of blood T cells in healthy people across ages. Sample-barcoded 5' priming and a J-beta primer mix drove a second PCR of about 7 to 11 cycles. Using its own MiXCR run on the 5' RACE reads, TCRdb lists one record per CDR3 protein. The sample has about 640,000 distinct CDR3 sequences; 45% to 65% are singletons. The sample was blood. The receptors here all came from a man aged 55 to 70 in good health.

The V and J genes are TRBV9 and TRBJ2-5; 9 bases are shared with TRBD1. The DNA matches TRBJ2-7 better at its end, which makes the J call doubtful. CDR1 SGDLS and CDR2 YYNGEE come from the germline V gene. The CDR3 has 16 amino acids. The CDR3 loop is CASSVADRGGDYEQYF. DNA for the CDR3: TGTGCCAGCAGCGTAGCGGACAGGGGAGGGGACTACGAGCAGTACTTC.

The chain is built from TRBV20-1 and TRBJ1-1; no firm D call. Germline CDR1 and CDR2: DFQATT and SNEGSKA (reference sequence). The CDR3 is 11 amino acids. The V gene lost 3 bases and the J gene lost 3 bases, with 5 bases spanning the gap. The CDR3 spells CSAREDTEAFF. DNA of the CDR3: TGCAGTGCTAGGGAGGACACTGAAGCTTTCTTT.

This clonotype was recorded at least ten times. The CDR3, as DNA: TGTGCCAGCAGTTCAAGGACAGGCACAGATACGCAGTATTTT. This gives the protein CASSSRTGTDTQYF. J is TRBJ2-3 and V is TRBV7-2, with a weak D call TRBD1 (6 bases). Germline V gene sequence: CDR1 SGHTA, CDR2 FQGNSA. The germline V and J ends were trimmed by 6 bases and 1 base, with 11 bases remaining between them. This CDR3 is built from 14 residues.

The chain combines TRBV27 with TRBJ2-5; TRBD1 aligns across 8 bases. This CDR3 is built from 14 residues. From germline, CDR1 is MNHEY and CDR2 SMNVEV (reference sequence). The V segment lost 8 bases and the J segment 5 bases; nucleotides outside the gene matches: 10. CDR3 protein: CASRFQGALETQYF. The CDR3 DNA reads as TGTGCCAGCCGCTTCCAGGGGGCTCTGGAGACCCAGTACTTC.

This clonotype was seen a single time. The chain joins TRBV7-9 to TRBJ1-1; no reliable D call. The V and J ends lost 5 bases and 6 bases respectively, with 19 bases between them. The CDR3 sequence is 15 residues long. The germline CDR1 and CDR2 sequences are SEHNR and FQNEAQ (reference sequence). The DNA for the CDR3 is TGTGCCAGCAGCCCCGACTCCCCGGGAGGATCTGAAGCTTTCTTT. This gives the protein CASSPDSPGGSEAFF.

The CDR3 sequence: CASSLGETAQETQYF. Here the CDR3 DNA reads TGTGCCAGCAGCTTAGGGGAGACAGCTCAAGAGACCCAGTACTTC. The gene calls are TRBV7-9 and TRBJ2-5, with D perhaps matching TRBD1 or TRBD2 (5 bases each). The CDR3 length is 15 residues. Trimming shortened V by 1 base and J by 2 bases, and 11 bases separated the two germline ends. CDR1 is SEHNR, CDR2 FQNEAQ, per germline (reference sequence).

The sample holds a few counts of this clonotype. This chain connects TRBV11-2 to TRBJ2-5; 7 bases are shared with TRBD1. Trimming removed 6 bases from V and 4 bases from J; junction bases left unmatched: 5. Germline V gene data show CDR1 as SGHAT and CDR2 as FQNNGV. CDR3 length equals 13 residues. CDR3: CASSYGTVETQYF. Here the CDR3 DNA reads TGTGCCAGCAGTTATGGGACAGTAGAGACCCAGTACTTC. Using reference TRBV11-2 and TRBJ2-5 for the parts outside the CDR3, the full variable domain is EAGVAQSPRYKIIEKRQSVAFWCNPISGHATLYWYQQILGQGPKLLIQFQNNGVVDDSQLPKDRFSAERLKGVDSTLKIQPAKLEDSAVYLCASSYGTVETQYFGPGTRLLVL.

There are a few counts of this clonotype. V is TRBV10-3 and J is TRBJ2-5; D might be TRBD1 (8 bases). V lost 10 bases and J lost 4, with 19 bases in between. Germline assignment: CDR1 ENHRY and CDR2 SYGVKD. There are 14 residues in the CDR3. Here the CDR3 reads CATSTGEGRETQYF. CDR3 coding DNA: TGTGCCACCTCGACAGGGGAGGGGAGAGAGACCCAGTACTTC.

This chain connects TRBV12-5 to TRBJ1-2; D gene unclear. Germline CDR1 is LGHNT and CDR2 is FRNRAP. Trimming pared 7 bases from V and 2 bases from J, leaving 5 bases between. The CDR3 is 11 amino acids. The CDR3 bases are TGTGCTAGTGCCCTCAACTATGGCTACACCTTC. Protein: CASALNYGYTF.

The gene calls are TRBV7-2 and TRBJ2-1; no clear D. The V end lost 1 base, the J end lost 0 bases, and 7 bases lay between the germline ends. The CDR3 is 15 residues long. CDR1 and CDR2 (germline): SGHTA, FQGNSA. The CDR3 DNA is TGTGCCAGCAGCTTAGACTGGGCCTCCTACAATGAGCAGTTCTTC. Encoded protein: CASSLDWASYNEQFF.

V is TRBV5-1 and J is TRBJ1-1, with TRBD1 as a possible D gene (6 bases). Germline V gives CDR1 SGHRS, CDR2 YFSETQ. Deletions cut 4 bases from V and 2 bases from J, with 15 bases between. This CDR3 has 15 amino acids. This CDR3 reads CASSPRWGPNTEAFF. CDR3 DNA: TGCGCCAGCAGCCCCCGATGGGGGCCCAACACTGAAGCTTTCTTT.

This chain uses TRBV20-1 with TRBJ1-1; 10 bases are a match to TRBD1. V lost 1 base to trimming and J lost 11 bases; unmatched junction nucleotides: 7. Germline V gene lookup returns CDR1 DFQATT and CDR2 SNEGSKA (reference sequence). CDR3 length: 13 residues. The CDR3 loop reads CSARAGQGDGAFF. The CDR3 DNA reads TGCAGTGCTAGAGCAGGACAGGGGGACGGGGCTTTCTTT.

This chain joins TRBV12-3 or TRBV12-4 and TRBJ2-7; D is undetermined. Trimming left V 5 bases short and J 3 bases short, with 14 bases between. The CDR3 totals 14 residues. The CDR3: CASSRSTVLYEQYF. The CDR3 DNA is TGTGCCAGCAGTCGCTCGACTGTCCTCTACGAGCAGTACTTC.

The CDR3 DNA sequence: TGTGCCAGCAGCGGTACTCGGGGTTCACCCCTCCACTTT. Protein product: CASSGTRGSPLHF. The V and J genes are TRBV7-2 and TRBJ1-6; D ambiguous. The CDR3 is 13 residues long. The germline V gene encodes CDR1 SGHTA and CDR2 FQGNSA. Trimming took off 5 bases at V and 9 bases at J, with 11 bases between the two ends.